Sequencing of this T cell receptor (beta chain) was carried out in a study of radiotherapy plus CTLA-4 blockade in lung cancer. V lost 2 bases to trimming and J lost 2 bases; unmatched junction nucleotides: 2. The CDR3 consists of 14 residues. Germline CDR1 MDHEN, CDR2 SYDVKM. Clones were sequenced by immunoSEQ multiplex PCR, and TCRdb holds only the in-frame ones, with some missing. Counted here are approximately 81,000 clones, 78% occurring once; the ten biggest clones make up less than 4%. The chain has TRBV28 and TRBJ2-7, with 8 bases lining up with TRBD2. Here the sequenced sample was peripheral blood, taken from a patient treated with radiotherapy plus ipilimumab. The source is a human donor with non-small cell lung cancer who had a partial response to radiotherapy plus ipilimumab. Some clones in this sample may be carry-over from other donors' samples. The CDR3 loop reads CASSLVREAYEQYF. Written as DNA, the CDR3 is TGTGCCAGCAGTTTAGTGCGGGAGGCCTACGAGCAGTACTTC.